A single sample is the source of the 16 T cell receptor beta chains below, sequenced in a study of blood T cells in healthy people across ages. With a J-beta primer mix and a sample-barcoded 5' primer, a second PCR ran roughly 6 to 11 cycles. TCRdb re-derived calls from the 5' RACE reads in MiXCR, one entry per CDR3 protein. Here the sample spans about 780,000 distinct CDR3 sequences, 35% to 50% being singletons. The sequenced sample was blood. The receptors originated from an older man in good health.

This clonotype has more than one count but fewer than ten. DNA of the CDR3: TGTGCCACCAGCAGAGATTTGGGTTCTGAGGAGACCCAGTACTTC. Protein sequence: CATSRDLGSEETQYF. The V gene is TRBV15, the J gene TRBJ2-5; D unresolved. The germline V gene has CDR1 LNHNV and CDR2 YYDKDF (reference sequence). The CDR3 is 15 residues long. V was cut by 0 bases and J by 5 bases, with 13 bases left in between.

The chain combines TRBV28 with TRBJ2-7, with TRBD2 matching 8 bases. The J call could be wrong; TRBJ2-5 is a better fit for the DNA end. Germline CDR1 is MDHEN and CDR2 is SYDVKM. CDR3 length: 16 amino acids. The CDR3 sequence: CATRMDLAGEGETQYF. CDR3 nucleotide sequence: TGTGCCACCCGAATGGACCTAGCGGGTGAGGGGGAGACCCAGTACTTC.

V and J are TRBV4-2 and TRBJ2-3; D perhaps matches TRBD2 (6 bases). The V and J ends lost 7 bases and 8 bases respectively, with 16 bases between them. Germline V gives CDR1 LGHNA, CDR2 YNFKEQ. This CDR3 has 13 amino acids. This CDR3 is CASKGGTAGTQYF. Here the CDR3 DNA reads TGTGCCAGCAAGGGCGGGACCGCAGGTACGCAGTATTTT.

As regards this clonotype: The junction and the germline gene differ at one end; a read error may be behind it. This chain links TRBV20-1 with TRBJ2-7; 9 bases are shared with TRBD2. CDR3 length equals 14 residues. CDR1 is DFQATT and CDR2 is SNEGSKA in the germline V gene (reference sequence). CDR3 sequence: CSAGDSAGGYEQYF. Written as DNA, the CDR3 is TGCAGTGCTGGAGATTCAGCGGGAGGTTACGAGCAGTACTTC.

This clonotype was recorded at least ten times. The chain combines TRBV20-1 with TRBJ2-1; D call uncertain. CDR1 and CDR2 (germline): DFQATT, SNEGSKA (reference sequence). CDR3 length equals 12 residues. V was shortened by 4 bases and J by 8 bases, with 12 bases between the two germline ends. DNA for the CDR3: TGCAGTGCTAATCGGGCACAAGATGAGCAGTTCTTC. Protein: CSANRAQDEQFF.

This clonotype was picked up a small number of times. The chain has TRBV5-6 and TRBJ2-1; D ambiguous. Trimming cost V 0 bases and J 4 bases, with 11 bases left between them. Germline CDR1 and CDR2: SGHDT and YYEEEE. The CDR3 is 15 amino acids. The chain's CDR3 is CASSLEFRIYNEQFF. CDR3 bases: TGTGCCAGCAGCTTGGAATTCCGGATTTACAATGAGCAGTTCTTC.

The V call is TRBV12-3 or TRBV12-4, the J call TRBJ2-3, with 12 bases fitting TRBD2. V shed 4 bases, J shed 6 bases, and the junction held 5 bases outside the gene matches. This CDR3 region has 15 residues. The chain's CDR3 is CASSSRTSGIDTQYF. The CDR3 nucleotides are TGTGCCAGCAGTTCCCGGACTAGCGGGATTGATACGCAGTATTTT.

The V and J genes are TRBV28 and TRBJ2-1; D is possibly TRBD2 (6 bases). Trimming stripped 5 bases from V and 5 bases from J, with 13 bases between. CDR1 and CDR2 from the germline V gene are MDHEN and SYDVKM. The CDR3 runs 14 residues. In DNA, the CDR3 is TGTGCCAGCAGTGGGGGGAATATGGACAATGAGCAGTTCTTC. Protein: CASSGGNMDNEQFF.

The CDR3 DNA follows: TGTGCCAGCAGTGAATCCCTGAACACTGAAGCTTTCTTT. Its protein product is CASSESLNTEAFF. This rearrangement joins TRBV6-1 to TRBJ1-1; D is ambiguous. The V end lost 2 bases, the J end lost 0 bases, and 4 bases lay between the germline ends. Germline CDR1 is MNHNS and CDR2 is SASEGT. CDR3 length equals 13 residues.

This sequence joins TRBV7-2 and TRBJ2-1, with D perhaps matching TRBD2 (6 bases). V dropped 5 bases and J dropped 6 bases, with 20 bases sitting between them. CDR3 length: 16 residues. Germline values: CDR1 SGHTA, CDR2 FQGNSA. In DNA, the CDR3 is TGTGCCAGCAGCCCGATGGGACTGGGGATTGGCAATGAGCAGTTCTTC. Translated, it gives CASSPMGLGIGNEQFF.

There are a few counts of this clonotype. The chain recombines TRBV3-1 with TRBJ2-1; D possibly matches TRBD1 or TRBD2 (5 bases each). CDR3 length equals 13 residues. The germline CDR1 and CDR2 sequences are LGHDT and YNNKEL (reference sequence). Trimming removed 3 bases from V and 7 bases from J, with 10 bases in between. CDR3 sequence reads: CASSQGRYNEQFF. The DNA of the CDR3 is TGTGCCAGCAGCCAGGGACGCTATAATGAGCAGTTCTTC.

DNA of the CDR3: TGCAGCGCCTCTGGGGGCCTCTCTGGAAACACCATATATTTT. It specifies CSASGGLSGNTIYF. This chain joins TRBV29-1 and TRBJ1-3; D possibly corresponds to TRBD1 (6 bases). Trimming shortened V by 7 bases and J by 0 bases, and 13 bases separated the two germline ends. CDR3 length: 14 amino acids. Germline V gene data show CDR1 as SQVTM and CDR2 as ANQGSEA. Together with reference TRBV29-1 and TRBJ1-3, the CDR3 gives the full variable domain: SAVISQKPSRDICQRGTSLTIQCQVDSQVTMMFWYRQQPGQSLTLIATANQGSEATYESGFVIDKFPISRPNLTFSTLTVSNMSPEDSSIYLCSASGGLSGNTIYFGEGSWLTVV.

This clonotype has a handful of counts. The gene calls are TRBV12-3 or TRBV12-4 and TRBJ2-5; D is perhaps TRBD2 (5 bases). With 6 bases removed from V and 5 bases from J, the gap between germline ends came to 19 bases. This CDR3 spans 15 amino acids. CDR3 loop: CASSPGLFGGETQYF. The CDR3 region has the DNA TGTGCCAGCAGCCCTGGACTGTTCGGCGGGGAGACCCAGTACTTC.

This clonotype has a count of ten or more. In nucleotides, the CDR3 is TGCAGTGCTTACCGCTCTAGCGGGAGTGGGTACAATGAGCAGTTCTTC. Translating gives CSAYRSSGSGYNEQFF. The rearrangement joins TRBV20-1 to TRBJ2-1, with 10 nucleotides matching TRBD2. Trimming removed 5 bases from V and 4 bases from J; junction bases left unmatched: 11. The V gene's germline CDR1 is DFQATT and CDR2 SNEGSKA (reference sequence). This CDR3 is 16 amino acids long.

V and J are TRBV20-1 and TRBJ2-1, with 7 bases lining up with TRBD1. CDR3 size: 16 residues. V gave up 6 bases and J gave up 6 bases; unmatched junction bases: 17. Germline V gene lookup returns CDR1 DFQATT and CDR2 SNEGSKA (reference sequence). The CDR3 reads CSASNRGAVGCNEQFF. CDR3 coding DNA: TGCAGTGCGTCAAACAGGGGAGCGGTCGGCTGCAATGAGCAGTTCTTC.

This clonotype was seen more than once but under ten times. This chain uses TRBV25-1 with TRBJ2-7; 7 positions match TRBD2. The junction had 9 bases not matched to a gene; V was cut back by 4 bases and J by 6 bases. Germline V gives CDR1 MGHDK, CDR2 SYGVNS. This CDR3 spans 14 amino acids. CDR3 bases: TGTGCCAGCAGTGCGGCAGCGGGAACACTCGAGCAGTACTTC. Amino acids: CASSAAAGTLEQYF.